This TCR beta chain comes out of a study of T-cell reconstitution after alpha-beta-depleted transplantation in children. Study observations and caveats: It was newly produced T cells that mostly accounted for T-cell counts and diversity one year after transplant. The study reportedly traced alpha-beta T cells about two months after transplant to several hundred expanded graft clones.

V lost 1 base and J 0 bases, leaving 8 bases between the germline ends. The CDR3 is made up of 15 amino acids. The germline V gene has CDR1 LNHNV and CDR2 YYDKDF (reference sequence). Unique molecular identifiers were used to barcode this TCRbeta library. TCRdb independently ran MiXCR on the PCR reads; one entry per CDR3 protein. The sample has 300,000 to 350,000 distinct CDR3 sequences, 15% to 20% seen once. Turning to this clonotype: Its cognate antigen is unknown.

This clonotype was obtained from a male patient between 2 and 9 years old who had a stem cell transplant for acute lymphoblastic leukemia, so the T cells may come from the graft donor. The V and J genes are TRBV15 and TRBJ2-3, with D tentatively TRBD1 (6 bases). This specimen was PBMCs, mostly from graft donor cells, taken 360 days after TCRalphabeta/CD19-depleted stem cell transplant. The CDR3 region is CATSRGRGSTDTQYF. The CDR3, as DNA: TGTGCCACCAGCAGAGGCAGGGGAAGCACAGATACGCAGTATTTT. The full variable domain, its missing parts supplied by reference TRBV15 and TRBJ2-3, is DAMVIQNPRYQVTQFGKPVTLSCSQTLNHNVMYWYQQKSSQAPKLLFHYYDKDFNNEADTPDNFQSRRPNTSFCFLDIRSPGLGDTAMYLCATSRGRGSTDTQYFGPGTRLTVL.